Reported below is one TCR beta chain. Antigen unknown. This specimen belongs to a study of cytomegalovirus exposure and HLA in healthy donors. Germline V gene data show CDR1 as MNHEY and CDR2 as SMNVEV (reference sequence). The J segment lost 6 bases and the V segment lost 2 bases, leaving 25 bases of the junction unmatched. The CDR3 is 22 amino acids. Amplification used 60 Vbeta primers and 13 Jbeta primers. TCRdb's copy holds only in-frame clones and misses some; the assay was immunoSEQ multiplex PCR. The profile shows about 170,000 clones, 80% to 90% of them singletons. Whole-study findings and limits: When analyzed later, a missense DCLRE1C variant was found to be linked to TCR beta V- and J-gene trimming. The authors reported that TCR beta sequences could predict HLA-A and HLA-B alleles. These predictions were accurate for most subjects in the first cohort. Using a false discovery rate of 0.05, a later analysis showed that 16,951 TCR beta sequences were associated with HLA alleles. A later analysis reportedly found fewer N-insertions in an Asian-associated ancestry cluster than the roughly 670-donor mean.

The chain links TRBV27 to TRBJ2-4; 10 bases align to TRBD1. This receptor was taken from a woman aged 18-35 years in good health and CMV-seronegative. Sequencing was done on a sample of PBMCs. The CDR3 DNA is TGTGCCAGCAGTTTAGTATCCGGGGGGGACAGGGGATCCCAGGGGCCGCGAAACATTCAGTACTTC. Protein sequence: CASSLVSGGDRGSQGPRNIQYF.